The 32 T cell receptor beta chains below were found in one sample sequenced in a study of T cell responses to AZD1222 COVID-19 vaccine. Data came from immunoSEQ multiplex PCR; TCRdb stores just in-frame clones and leaves some out. The data show around 100,000 clones, roughly 90% seen once. The specimen comprised peripheral blood, sampled on day 0 of AZD1222 vaccination. All receptors come from an adult in good health.

The chain uses TRBV19 and TRBJ2-2; 7 bases align to TRBD1. There are 14 residues in the CDR3. From germline, CDR1 is LNHDA and CDR2 SQIVND (reference sequence). V lost 7 bases to trimming and J lost 2 bases; unmatched junction nucleotides: 4. The DNA of the CDR3 is TGTGCCAGTAAGGCAGGGGGAAACACCGGGGAGCTGTTTTTT. This sequence encodes CASKAGGNTGELFF.

This chain connects TRBV19 to TRBJ2-3; 10 nucleotides line up with TRBD2. V lost 6 bases, J lost 4 bases, and 7 bases stayed unmatched. This CDR3 has 15 residues. CDR1 is LNHDA and CDR2 is SQIVND in the germline V gene (reference sequence). The CDR3 bases are TGTGCCAGTAGAAGCCCGGGACTAGCGCCAGATACGCAGTATTTT. Translation gives CASRSPGLAPDTQYF.

The chain recombines TRBV5-1 with TRBJ2-1; 9 bases align to TRBD2. Germline V lookup: CDR1 SGHRS, CDR2 YFSETQ. The J segment lost 4 bases and the V segment lost 0 bases, leaving 2 bases of the junction unmatched. The CDR3 runs to 15 residues. CDR3: CASSLGLAAYNEQFF. The DNA for the CDR3 is TGCGCCAGCAGCTTGGGACTAGCGGCGTACAATGAGCAGTTCTTC.

The chain employs TRBV3-1 (or the pseudogene TRBV3-2) and TRBJ1-6; D call uncertain. Trimming cost V 0 bases and J 7 bases, with 19 bases left between them. The germline V gene has CDR1 LGHDT and CDR2 YNNKEL (reference sequence). This CDR3 contains 18 residues. The CDR3 loop is CASSQEWWAIPPNSPLHF. CDR3 in DNA: TGTGCCAGCAGCCAAGAATGGTGGGCAATACCCCCGAATTCACCCCTCCACTTT.

The chain is built from TRBV7-9 and TRBJ1-1; a possible D gene is TRBD1 (6 bases). Trimming removed 3 bases from V and 5 bases from J, with 13 bases in between. CDR1 and CDR2 (germline): SEHNR, FQNEAQ (reference sequence). The CDR3 totals 14 residues. CDR3 sequence reads: CASSLIQGGTEAFF. In DNA, the CDR3 is TGTGCCAGCAGCTTGATACAGGGAGGGACTGAAGCTTTCTTT.

The chain links TRBV5-4 to TRBJ1-4; D is undetermined. This CDR3 contains 13 residues. The germline V gene has CDR1 SGHNT and CDR2 YYREEE (reference sequence). Deletions cut 1 base from V and 7 bases from J, with 8 bases between. CDR3 residues: CASSLKGGEKLFF. CDR3 DNA: TGTGCCAGCAGCTTGAAGGGTGGTGAAAAACTGTTTTTT.

The rearrangement joins TRBV7-2 to TRBJ2-7; 10 bases line up with TRBD1. The trim removed 2 bases at V and 6 bases at J, leaving 7 bases unmatched. Germline V CDR1 and CDR2: SGHTA, FQGNSA. The CDR3 covers 15 residues. The CDR3 sequence is CASSLTGTGVSEQYF. CDR3 in DNA: TGTGCCAGCAGCTTAACCGGGACAGGGGTCTCCGAGCAGTACTTC. The variable domain in full, completed from reference TRBV7-2 and TRBJ2-7, reads GAGVSQSPSNKVTEKGKDVELRCDPISGHTALYWYRQSLGQGLEFLIYFQGNSAPDKSGLPSDRFSAERTGGSVSTLTIQRTQQEDSAVYLCASSLTGTGVSEQYFGPGTRLTVT.

Concerning this clone: Other DNA sequences in this sample translate to the same CDR3. V usage is TRBV5-6 and J usage is TRBJ2-7, with D possibly matching TRBD2 (7 bases). This CDR3 is 13 amino acids long. Per the germline V gene, CDR1 is SGHDT and CDR2 is YYEEEE. V was pared by 0 bases and J by 5 bases, with 9 bases between. For the CDR3, the DNA is TGTGCCAGCAGCTTGGTAGGGGGGGACGAGCAGTACTTC. Protein: CASSLVGGDEQYF.

This sequence joins TRBV2 and TRBJ1-2; weak D call: TRBD1 (5 bases). This CDR3 has 11 amino acids. Germline loops: CDR1 SNHLY, CDR2 FYNNEI. Trimming shortened V by 6 bases and J by 3 bases, and 5 bases separated the two germline ends. Written as DNA, the CDR3 is TGTGCCAGCAGGGGGCACTATGGCTACACCTTC. It translates to CASRGHYGYTF. Based on the CDR3 plus reference TRBV2 and TRBJ1-2, the full variable domain is EPEVTQTPSHQVTQMGQEVILRCVPISNHLYFYWYRQILGQKVEFLVSFYNNEISEKSEIFDDQFSVERPDGSNFTLKIRSTKLEDSAMYFCASRGHYGYTFGSGTRLTVV.

The rearrangement uses TRBV3-1 (or the pseudogene TRBV3-2) and TRBJ1-6, with unresolved D. The CDR3 is made up of 16 amino acids. Germline-derived CDR1 and CDR2 are LGHDT and YNNKEL (reference sequence). The ends were cut back, 4 bases at V and 9 bases at J, with 19 bases in the middle. CDR3 nucleotide sequence: TGTGCCAGCAGCCGGACGTCCATTGGATCGGGTTCACCCCTCCACTTT. This translates into CASSRTSIGSGSPLHF.

This clone is a singleton in its sample. V usage is TRBV27 and J usage is TRBJ2-7; 13 bases are a match to TRBD2. V lost 5 bases and J lost 3; bases outside the gene matches: 10. The germline CDR1 and CDR2 sequences are MNHEY and SMNVEV (reference sequence). The length of the CDR3 is 17 residues. CDR3 sequence: CASSPQTSGRSVYEQYF. Here the CDR3 DNA reads TGTGCCAGCAGTCCCCAGACTAGCGGGAGGTCTGTCTACGAGCAGTACTTC.

This clone showed up just once. The J gene is TRBJ2-5, the V gene TRBV10-3; D ambiguous. V was trimmed by 3 bases and J by 3 bases, leaving 8 bases between them. There are 13 residues in the CDR3. Germline lookup yields CDR1 ENHRY and CDR2 SYGVKD. The CDR3 DNA reads TGTGCCATCAGTGACGTGGATAAAGAGACCCAGTACTTC. Its translation is CAISDVDKETQYF.

The chain is built from TRBV18 and TRBJ2-5, with TRBD1 matching over 7 bases. Germline V gene sequence: CDR1 KGHSH, CDR2 LQKENI. This CDR3 is built from 15 residues. The V segment lost 3 bases and the J segment 1 base; nucleotides outside the gene matches: 5. The DNA of the CDR3 is TGTGCCAGCTCACCCTTTCGACAGGGCCAAGAGACCCAGTACTTC. Protein product: CASSPFRQGQETQYF.

This clone was seen once. The rearrangement uses TRBV5-6 and TRBJ2-7, with D maybe TRBD2 (6 bases). Trimming shortened V by 4 bases and J by 4 bases, and 18 bases separated the two germline ends. The CDR3 is 15 amino acids. The V gene's germline CDR1 is SGHDT and CDR2 YYEEEE. The CDR3 here is CASSGRGVLAYEQYF. The CDR3 region has the DNA TGTGCCAGCAGCGGTCGCGGGGTCTTAGCTTACGAGCAGTACTTC.

The chain couples TRBV6-5 to TRBJ2-3; 10 nucleotides line up with TRBD1. The CDR3 runs to 14 residues. The trim removed 8 bases at V and 4 bases at J, leaving 6 bases unmatched. Germline assignment: CDR1 MNHEY and CDR2 SVGAGI. DNA for the CDR3: TGTGCCAGCTCGGGACAGGGGTCGGCAGATACGCAGTATTTT. This encodes CASSGQGSADTQYF.

The rearrangement links TRBV2 to TRBJ1-3; TRBD1 matches at 8 bases. This CDR3 comprises 15 residues. Germline V CDR1 and CDR2: SNHLY, FYNNEI. The V and J ends lost 5 bases and 2 bases, in that order; junction bases with no gene match: 5. CDR3 in amino acids: CASSPRTGTGNTIYF. The CDR3 DNA reads TGTGCCAGCAGTCCTCGGACAGGGACTGGAAACACCATATATTTT.

V and J are TRBV14 and TRBJ2-1; 10 bases align to TRBD1. The junction had 5 bases not matched to a gene; V was cut back by 6 bases and J by 3 bases. CDR1 SGHDN and CDR2 FVKESK come from the germline V gene. This CDR3 contains 15 residues. CDR3 residues: CASSTGTGDYNEQFF. DNA of the CDR3: TGTGCCAGCAGTACCGGGACAGGGGACTACAATGAGCAGTTCTTC.

In its sample, this clone was seen once. The V call is TRBV11-2, the J call TRBJ2-2; 7 nucleotides match TRBD1. V was clipped by 2 bases and J by 0 bases; unmatched bases: 6. The CDR3 spans 17 residues. Looked up from germline, CDR1 is SGHAT and CDR2 is FQNNGV. CDR3 amino acids: CASSLRVGQANTGELFF. CDR3 coding DNA: TGTGCCAGCAGCTTACGGGTCGGACAGGCGAACACCGGGGAGCTGTTTTTT.

The rearrangement links TRBV3-1 (or the pseudogene TRBV3-2) to TRBJ2-2; D unclear. The germline V and J ends were trimmed by 3 bases and 6 bases, with 2 bases remaining between them. Germline CDR1 LGHDT, CDR2 YNNKEL (reference sequence). This CDR3 has 11 amino acids. Written as DNA, the CDR3 is TGTGCCAGCAGCCAGGCCGGGGAGCTGTTTTTT. Its protein product is CASSQAGELFF.

V gene TRBV19 combines with J gene TRBJ2-3; 7 bases line up with TRBD2. There are 14 residues in the CDR3. With 3 bases clipped from V and 4 bases from J, the junction kept 4 bases outside the gene matches. CDR1 is LNHDA and CDR2 is SQIVND in the germline V gene (reference sequence). The CDR3 DNA reads as TGTGCCAGTAGTATGGGAGGGAGGGCAGATACGCAGTATTTT. Translation gives CASSMGGRADTQYF.

CDR3 sequence (DNA): TGTGCCTGGAGTGTACCCAGGGGGAATAATTCACCCCTCCACTTT. Encoded protein: CAWSVPRGNNSPLHF. The chain links TRBV30 to TRBJ1-6, with 7 bases fitting TRBD1. The CDR3 spans 15 residues. V shed 0 bases, J shed 5 bases, and the junction held 4 bases outside the gene matches. In germline, CDR1 is GTSNPN, CDR2 SVGIG (reference sequence).

The V and J genes are TRBV6-5 and TRBJ2-5; a weak D match, TRBD2 (5 bases). The V and J ends lost 7 bases and 9 bases respectively, with 15 bases between them. The CDR3 length is 12 residues. Per the germline V gene, CDR1 is MNHEY and CDR2 is SVGAGI. The CDR3 nucleotides are TGTGCCAGCACCCAAGCCGAGGGAGCCCAGTACTTC. Its translation: CASTQAEGAQYF.

CDR3 sequence (DNA): TGTGCCATCAGTGAGTCCGGGACAACTAATGAAAAACTGTTTTTT. Amino acids: CAISESGTTNEKLFF. The chain recombines TRBV10-3 with TRBJ1-4; D is undetermined. Trimming took 0 bases from V and 0 from J, leaving 5 bases between them. The CDR3 sequence is 15 residues long. Germline V gene sequence: CDR1 ENHRY, CDR2 SYGVKD.

The V and J genes are TRBV27 and TRBJ2-3, with D possibly being TRBD2 (6 bases). The CDR3 loop spans 15 amino acids. CDR1 MNHEY and CDR2 SMNVEV come from the germline V gene (reference sequence). V was pared by 0 bases and J by 5 bases, with 12 bases between. DNA for the CDR3: TGTGCCAGCAGTTTATCGCGGGGAGATAAAGATACGCAGTATTTT. It is translated as CASSLSRGDKDTQYF.

The chain is built from TRBV6-1 and TRBJ1-6, with 8 bases that match TRBD1. Trimming took 1 base from V and 8 from J; bases not matched to a gene: 10. Per the germline V gene, CDR1 is MNHNS and CDR2 is SASEGT. The CDR3 sequence is 17 residues long. CDR3 DNA: TGTGCCAGCAGTGAAGAACGGACAGGGAGATGGGATTCACCCCTCCACTTT. Encoded protein: CASSEERTGRWDSPLHF.

The gene calls are TRBV2 and TRBJ1-2, with D possibly TRBD1 on 6 matching bases. CDR3 length: 14 residues. V was pared by 0 bases and J by 7 bases, with 12 bases between. Per the germline V gene, CDR1 is SNHLY and CDR2 is FYNNEI. CDR3 in DNA: TGTGCCAGCAGTGAAGCGGGGGGGCGGAGTGGCTACACCTTC. Amino acid sequence: CASSEAGGRSGYTF.

The chain combines TRBV11-2 with TRBJ2-3, with 8 bases matching TRBD2. There are 18 residues in the CDR3. V gave up 3 bases and J gave up 4 bases; unmatched junction bases: 15. Germline V gives CDR1 SGHAT, CDR2 FQNNGV. In DNA form, the CDR3 reads TGTGCCAGCAGCTTGGTGGCGGTTAGCGGGACACCGGCAGATACGCAGTATTTT. It translates to CASSLVAVSGTPADTQYF. Using reference TRBV11-2 and TRBJ2-3 for the parts outside the CDR3, the full variable domain is EAGVAQSPRYKIIEKRQSVAFWCNPISGHATLYWYQQILGQGPKLLIQFQNNGVVDDSQLPKDRFSAERLKGVDSTLKIQPAKLEDSAVYLCASSLVAVSGTPADTQYFGPGTRLTVL.

Written as DNA, the CDR3 is TGTGCCAGCTCACCACGCGACAGGGGAAACGATCAGCCCCAGCATTTT. Amino acids: CASSPRDRGNDQPQHF. The chain recombines TRBV18 with TRBJ1-5, with TRBD1 identical over 8 bases. The ends lost 1 base at V and 5 bases at J; junction bases unmatched: 7. Germline lookup yields CDR1 KGHSH and CDR2 LQKENI. CDR3 length: 16 residues.

This clone is a singleton in its sample. The rearrangement joins TRBV7-9 to TRBJ2-3, with 10 bases matching TRBD2. With V trimmed by 3 bases and J by 6 bases, 3 bases remained unmatched. This CDR3 has 14 amino acids. CDR1 and CDR2 from the germline V gene are SEHNR and FQNEAQ (reference sequence). CDR3 nucleotide sequence: TGTGCCAGCAGCTTTCTAGCGGGGGACGATACGCAGTATTTT. Its protein is CASSFLAGDDTQYF.

This sequence joins TRBV18 and TRBJ1-6; unclear D gene. V was trimmed by 4 bases and J by 10 bases, leaving 14 bases between them. The germline gives CDR1 KGHSH, CDR2 LQKENI. This CDR3 contains 14 residues. Written as DNA, the CDR3 is TGTGCCAGCTCACAAAGTGTCTCTACATCACCCCTCCACTTT. Its protein product is CASSQSVSTSPLHF. The variable domain in full, with the rest retrieved from reference TRBV18 and TRBJ1-6, is NAGVMQNPRHLVRRRGQEARLRCSPMKGHSHVYWYRQLPEEGLKFMVYLQKENIIDESGMPKERFSAEFPKEGPSILRIQQVVRGDSAAYFCASSQSVSTSPLHFGNGTRLTVT.

In its sample, this clone was seen once. This chain connects TRBV6-5 to TRBJ2-1; 9 bases are shared with TRBD2. The CDR3 consists of 15 residues. CDR1 is MNHEY, CDR2 SVGAGI, per germline. V shed 0 bases and J 8 bases; nucleotides not matched to a gene: 5. CDR3 in amino acids: CASSYSQRGVDEQFF. The CDR3 DNA sequence: TGTGCCAGCAGTTACTCCCAGCGGGGGGTGGATGAGCAGTTCTTC.

The rearrangement joins TRBV27 to TRBJ2-3; 8 bases agree with TRBD2. The CDR3 runs to 21 residues. Looked up from germline, CDR1 is MNHEY and CDR2 is SMNVEV (reference sequence). The trim removed 4 bases at V and 9 bases at J, leaving 30 bases unmatched. As DNA, the CDR3 is TGTGCCAGCAGTTCAATGCTACAGCGGCCCACACTAGCGGACCAAGCGGGCACGCAGTATTTT. It is translated as CASSSMLQRPTLADQAGTQYF.